Listed here are 15 T cell receptor beta chains from one sample, sequenced in a study of vaccination and CD4 T cells after COVID-19 (dated by TCRdb to the early 2020s). Receptor amplification or capture employed PCR. TCRdb lists the instrument as Illumina iSeq 100. The public reads were reanalyzed by TCRdb: fastp trimming at Q25, MiXCR alignment, in-frame beta chains only. Entries are consolidated by CDR3 protein sequence, retaining the most common genes and DNA. This sample gives around 20,000 distinct CDR3 sequences in total; approximately 62% of them show up just once. The ten largest clones add up to around 1.1% of the sample. The sample in question was CD4+ T cells from blood, obtained after SARS-CoV-2 vaccination. These receptors all stem from a human donor who had recovered from COVID-19.

The table lists this clonotype with a few counts. In DNA, the CDR3 is TGTGCCAGCAGCCCCGCTTGGGCGGGAAACAACCCCTACGAGCAGTACTTC. Translating gives CASSPAWAGNNPYEQYF. The chain couples TRBV7-9 to TRBJ2-7; weak D call: TRBD2 (6 bases). Germline V gene lookup returns CDR1 SEHNR and CDR2 FQNEAQ (reference sequence). The CDR3 covers 17 residues. Trimming removed 5 bases from V and 2 bases from J, with 22 bases in between.

The chain combines TRBV7-9 with TRBJ2-1, with TRBD2 identical over 16 bases. V trimming: 5 bases; J trimming: 9 bases; junction bases outside the gene matches: 19. CDR1 is SEHNR, CDR2 FQNEAQ, per germline (reference sequence). This CDR3 is built from 20 residues. DNA of the CDR3: TGTGCCAGCAGCCACGCCAAGACTCCGGGACTAGCGGGAGGGCCGCGTGAGCAGTTCTTC. Translating gives CASSHAKTPGLAGGPREQFF.

In this sample, this clonotype turned up a few times. CDR3 DNA: TGTGCCAGCAGTTCGGGAGAGAGCTCTGGGGCCAACGTCCTGACTTTC. Translated: CASSSGESSGANVLTF. The J gene is TRBJ2-6, the V gene TRBV28, with a tentative D call TRBD2 (6 bases). The CDR3 is made up of 16 amino acids. CDR1 MDHEN and CDR2 SYDVKM come from the germline V gene. V was trimmed by 4 bases and J by 0 bases, leaving 10 bases between them.

This clonotype has only a few counts. The chain is built from TRBV20-1 and TRBJ1-1; D is unresolved. The CDR3 contains 10 residues. V gave up 2 bases and J gave up 3 bases, with 1 base separating them. The germline gives CDR1 DFQATT, CDR2 SNEGSKA (reference sequence). The CDR3 DNA follows: TGCAGTGCTAGACACACTGAAGCTTTCTTT. It codes for CSARHTEAFF.

The rearrangement joins TRBV20-1 to TRBJ2-7; 9 positions match TRBD2. CDR1 and CDR2 (germline): DFQATT, SNEGSKA (reference sequence). The V segment lost 3 bases and the J segment 4 bases; nucleotides outside the gene matches: 10. The CDR3 sequence is 15 residues long. CDR3 region: CSARIPGTSRYEQYF. Written as DNA, the CDR3 is TGCAGTGCTAGGATCCCCGGGACTAGCCGGTACGAGCAGTACTTC.

This clonotype has more than one count but fewer than ten. This chain links TRBV28 with TRBJ2-3; TRBD2 might be the D (6 bases). Germline CDR1 and CDR2: MDHEN and SYDVKM. V was clipped by 5 bases and J by 0 bases, with 12 bases between them. The CDR3 spans 15 residues. The CDR3 loop reads CASSTAGTSTDTQYF. For the CDR3, the DNA is TGTGCCAGCAGTACCGCGGGGACTAGCACAGATACGCAGTATTTT.

V usage is TRBV7-6 and J usage is TRBJ2-3; 11 bases are shared with TRBD2. From germline, CDR1 is SGHVS and CDR2 FNYEAQ. CDR3 length equals 16 residues. V dropped 3 bases and J dropped 2; count of bases not matched to a gene: 4. The chain's CDR3 is CASSFRLAGITDTQYF. CDR3 bases: TGTGCCAGCAGCTTCAGACTAGCGGGAATCACAGATACGCAGTATTTT. Based on the CDR3 plus reference TRBV7-6 and TRBJ2-3, the full variable domain is GAGVSQSPRYKVTKRGQDVALRCDPISGHVSLYWYRQALGQGPEFLTYFNYEAQQDKSGLPNDRFSAERPEGSISTLTIQRTEQRDSAMYRCASSFRLAGITDTQYFGPGTRLTVL.

This clonotype was seen more than once but under ten times. The V gene is TRBV6-5, the J gene TRBJ1-1, with D perhaps matching TRBD1 (5 bases). Germline CDR1 and CDR2: MNHEY and SVGAGI. The germline V and J ends were trimmed by 2 bases and 11 bases, with 15 bases remaining between them. The CDR3 has 13 residues. The CDR3 reads CASSYAGRGGAFF. CDR3 nucleotides: TGTGCCAGCAGTTACGCAGGGCGAGGTGGTGCTTTCTTT.

The genes are TRBV20-1 and TRBJ1-5; maybe TRBD1 (6 bases). Germline CDR1 is DFQATT and CDR2 is SNEGSKA (reference sequence). The V end was cut by 5 bases, the J end by 3 bases, with 11 bases between. The CDR3 contains 13 residues. The CDR3 protein is CSAGQNYNQPQHF. DNA for the CDR3: TGCAGTGCTGGACAGAACTACAATCAGCCCCAGCATTTT.

This chain connects TRBV20-1 to TRBJ2-7; 9 bases fit TRBD2. Germline V CDR1 and CDR2: DFQATT, SNEGSKA (reference sequence). The CDR3 is 12 residues long. J was trimmed by 6 bases and V by 3 bases; bases with no gene match: 3. DNA for the CDR3: TGCAGTGCTAGTTCACTAGCGGGCGAGCAGTACTTC. This sequence encodes CSASSLAGEQYF.

The V gene is TRBV28, the J gene TRBJ1-2; D remains ambiguous. Germline V gene sequence: CDR1 MDHEN, CDR2 SYDVKM. Trimming stripped 2 bases from V and 5 bases from J, with 12 bases between. The CDR3 runs to 14 residues. The DNA for the CDR3 is TGTGCCAGCAGTTTAGGCTCAGCCTCTTATGGCTACACCTTC. Its translation is CASSLGSASYGYTF.

The rearrangement links TRBV6-1 to TRBJ1-2, with 9 bases aligning to TRBD1. The CDR3 loop spans 14 amino acids. Germline V CDR1 and CDR2: MNHNS, SASEGT. The V gene end was trimmed by 7 bases and the J gene end by 5 bases; junction bases not matched to a gene: 8. The chain's CDR3 is CASTLGGTGYGYTF. The CDR3 DNA follows: TGTGCCAGCACCTTAGGAGGGACAGGGTATGGCTACACCTTC.

This clonotype came up a few times. This sequence joins TRBV20-1 and TRBJ2-5; D remains unclear. The CDR3 extends over 13 amino acids. V gave up 3 bases and J gave up 7 bases, with 15 bases separating them. The germline V gene has CDR1 DFQATT and CDR2 SNEGSKA (reference sequence). CDR3 in DNA: TGCAGTGCTAGGCACACTCTCGACGGGACCCAGTACTTC. As protein: CSARHTLDGTQYF.

V gene TRBV7-3 combines with J gene TRBJ2-5; 7 nucleotides match TRBD2. This CDR3 contains 13 residues. Germline values: CDR1 SGHTA, CDR2 FQGTGA. Trimming removed 0 bases from V and 9 bases from J; junction bases left unmatched: 4. The CDR3 DNA sequence: TGTGCCAGCAGCTTAACAGCCGGGGGGTCCCAGTACTTC. As protein: CASSLTAGGSQYF.

The V gene is TRBV24-1, the J gene TRBJ2-3; no firm D call. CDR3 length: 16 amino acids. Germline CDR1 and CDR2: KGHDR and SFDVKD. Trimming left V 7 bases short and J 2 bases short, with 18 bases between. The CDR3 DNA sequence: TGTGCCACCAGCGGTCCCCCGGCAGGAGACACAGATACGCAGTATTTT. Protein: CATSGPPAGDTDTQYF.